Presented here are 14 T cell receptor beta chains from one specimen sequenced in a study of graft-versus-host responses after intestinal transplantation. Libraries were prepared by immunoSEQ multiplex PCR; TCRdb keeps only in-frame clonotypes and omits some of them. The repertoire holds around 19,000 clones, with under 50% as singletons. This specimen was alloreactive CD4+ T cells from a mixed lymphocyte reaction culture, taken before intestinal transplant. Subset described: CFSE-low proliferating T cells sorted from approximately 6-day pre-transplant mixed lymphocyte reaction (GvH or HvG direction). Every receptor here comes from a human patient who received an intestinal transplant.

The gene calls are TRBV7-8 and TRBJ2-3, with TRBD1 matching over 8 bases. CDR3 length: 15 residues. With 2 bases clipped from V and 2 bases from J, the junction kept 3 bases outside the gene matches. Germline CDR1 and CDR2: SGHVS and FQNEAQ. The CDR3 spells CASSLRTGSTDTQYF. The CDR3 DNA is TGTGCCAGCAGCTTACGGACAGGGTCCACAGATACGCAGTATTTT.

This chain connects TRBV6-5 to TRBJ2-5; 7 bases map to TRBD2. The CDR3 spans 13 residues. Germline CDR1 MNHEY, CDR2 SVGAGI. V was pared by 6 bases and J by 5 bases, with 6 bases of the junction left unmatched. DNA for the CDR3: TGTGCCAGCAGCCGTACGCGGGGGGAGACCCAGTACTTC. Amino acids: CASSRTRGETQYF.

This clone has more than one count but fewer than ten. The chain has TRBV25-1 and TRBJ2-6; 9 bases agree with TRBD2. The J call may not be correct, given that the DNA end is closer to TRBJ2-7. This CDR3 is 16 amino acids long. Germline CDR1 is MGHDK and CDR2 is SYGVNS. CDR3 in amino acids: CASSDLSGGLVDEQYF. The CDR3 nucleotides are TGTGCCAGCAGTGACCTCAGCGGGGGGCTGGTCGACGAGCAGTACTTC.

This clone was counted between two and nine times. The V and J genes are TRBV6-5 and TRBJ2-7, with a weak D call TRBD1 (6 bases). The CDR3 runs to 13 residues. Trimming cost V 4 bases and J 6 bases, with 13 bases left between them. The germline CDR1 and CDR2 sequences are MNHEY and SVGAGI. The CDR3: CASSLGQFAEQYF. CDR3 bases: TGTGCCAGCAGTTTAGGACAGTTTGCCGAGCAGTACTTC.

This sequence joins TRBV27 and TRBJ1-2; tentative D call: TRBD1 (6 bases). The germline V gene has CDR1 MNHEY and CDR2 SMNVEV (reference sequence). Deletions cut 4 bases from V and 5 bases from J, with 14 bases between. This CDR3 spans 14 amino acids. The CDR3 DNA reads as TGTGCCAGCAGTTCCCAAAGGGGGGGTTATGGCTACACCTTC. Protein sequence: CASSSQRGGYGYTF.

This rearrangement joins TRBV10-3 to TRBJ1-5; a weak D match, TRBD1 (5 bases). V was trimmed by 8 bases and J by 6 bases, leaving 14 bases between them. CDR1 is ENHRY, CDR2 SYGVKD, per germline. The CDR3 has 13 amino acids. Here the CDR3 DNA reads TGTGCCATCGGGGGAGGGCAGGGTCAGCCCCAGCATTTT. Translation: CAIGGGQGQPQHF.

This clone was observed a few times. The V and J genes are TRBV10-3 and TRBJ2-2, with 9 bases that match TRBD1. The CDR3 is 14 amino acids. With V trimmed by 9 bases and J by 5 bases, 7 bases remained unmatched. Germline V gene sequence: CDR1 ENHRY, CDR2 SYGVKD. CDR3 residues: CAITRDRDTGELFF. The DNA of the CDR3 is TGTGCCATTACCCGGGACAGGGATACCGGGGAGCTGTTTTTT.

The chain has TRBV6-5 and TRBJ1-1, with 7 nucleotides matching TRBD1. The V gene's germline CDR1 is MNHEY and CDR2 SVGAGI. The CDR3 loop spans 12 amino acids. The V segment lost 8 bases and the J segment 4 bases; nucleotides outside the gene matches: 4. DNA of the CDR3: TGTGCCAGCCGACCAGGGGGCACTGAAGCTTTCTTT. Protein: CASRPGGTEAFF.

CDR3 sequence reads: CASSVDGVVTDTQYF. Written as DNA, the CDR3 is TGTGCCAGCAGCGTAGACGGGGTTGTGACAGATACGCAGTATTTT. The chain employs TRBV9 and TRBJ2-3; tentative D call: TRBD2 (5 bases). CDR3 length: 15 residues. Deletions cut 0 bases from V and 3 bases from J, with 11 bases between. Germline CDR1 and CDR2: SGDLS and YYNGEE.

The chain recombines TRBV13 with TRBJ2-1; 7 bases align to TRBD2. The J segment lost 4 bases and the V segment lost 0 bases, leaving 6 bases of the junction unmatched. This CDR3 comprises 16 residues. Germline-derived CDR1 and CDR2 are PRHDT and FYEKMQ (reference sequence). The CDR3 sequence: CASSLGKAGRYNEQFF. DNA of the CDR3: TGTGCCAGCAGCTTAGGGAAAGCGGGGCGATACAATGAGCAGTTCTTC.

The V gene is TRBV5-6, the J gene TRBJ2-1; TRBD2 matches at 8 bases. Germline V gives CDR1 SGHDT, CDR2 YYEEEE. V gave up 1 base and J gave up 2 bases; unmatched junction bases: 8. The CDR3 runs to 17 residues. The DNA of the CDR3 is TGTGCCAGCAGCTTGTATAGCGGCGGGGGGCCCTACAATGAGCAGTTCTTC. It is translated as CASSLYSGGGPYNEQFF.

The V gene is TRBV7-3, the J gene TRBJ2-3, with a tentative D call TRBD2 (5 bases). Germline assignment: CDR1 SGHTA and CDR2 FQGTGA. The germline V and J ends were trimmed by 1 base and 0 bases, with 8 bases remaining between them. The CDR3 totals 15 residues. This chain's CDR3 is CASSLSLASTDTQYF. CDR3 nucleotides: TGTGCCAGCAGCTTAAGCCTAGCTAGCACAGATACGCAGTATTTT.

The chain has TRBV9 and TRBJ1-1; 7 nucleotides align to TRBD1. This CDR3 region has 14 residues. Germline loops: CDR1 SGDLS, CDR2 YYNGEE. The trim removed 3 bases at V and 0 bases at J, leaving 2 bases unmatched. The CDR3: CASSAGQLNTEAFF. The CDR3 DNA reads TGTGCCAGCAGCGCGGGACAGCTGAACACTGAAGCTTTCTTT.

The chain uses TRBV9 and TRBJ1-2; D possibly corresponds to TRBD1 (6 bases). Germline CDR1 SGDLS, CDR2 YYNGEE. This CDR3 has 15 residues. V was clipped by 3 bases and J by 3 bases, with 15 bases between them. CDR3 DNA sequence: TGTGCCAGCAGCGCCCCGGACAGAGGGTACTATGGCTACACCTTC. It encodes CASSAPDRGYYGYTF.